This T cell receptor beta chain was obtained from a study of blood T cell repertoires in COVID-19. On the study more broadly: T cells, B-cell-depleted T cells, or PBMCs supplied cDNA or gDNA.

The V and J ends lost 1 base and 4 bases, in that order; junction bases with no gene match: 6. Germline values: CDR1 SGHTA, CDR2 FQGNSA. CDR3 length equals 16 residues. TCRdb's table, derived via immunoSEQ multiplex PCR, lists solely in-frame clones and lacks some. There are over 10,000 clones in the sample; approximately 78% occur only once, and about a third lies in the top ten. The TCR comes from a human donor in a cohort sampled during active COVID-19. What was sequenced was peripheral blood. The chain uses TRBV7-2 and TRBJ1-4; the match to TRBD1 covers 7 bases. The CDR3 DNA follows: TGTGCCAGCAGCTTAGAAGGGGGACAGATTAATGAAAAACTGTTTTTT. Translating gives CASSLEGGQINEKLFF.